The clone carrying this T cell receptor (beta chain) was counted many times. What it binds is unknown. This sample was included in a study of spatial heterogeneity in lung cancer. Time point here: sample taken at primary tumor resection. Whole RNA obtained from tumor, nontumor lung or frozen PBMC underwent sequencing without sorting. TCRdb recomputed calls from the 5' RACE reads with MiXCR, one row per CDR3 protein. The table has tens of thousands of distinct CDR3 sequences, more than 4.5% seen once. With 6 bases removed from V and 8 bases from J, the gap between germline ends came to 8 bases. CDR3 length equals 11 residues. Germline CDR1 SGHTA, CDR2 FQGNSA. Study findings and constraints: Ubiquitous expanded tumor TCRs were seen in blood more at resection than at follow-up.

Specimen: PBMCs, collected at surgery. The TCR comes from a female donor with early-stage non-small cell lung cancer. This chain uses TRBV7-2 with TRBJ2-1; unclear D gene. The CDR3 bases are TGTGCCAGCAGTTCCCTCGATGAGCAGTTCTTC. This gives the protein CASSSLDEQFF.